The sequence of this TCR beta chain was determined in a study of T cells in Graves' hyperthyroidism and ophthalmopathy. The study, taken as a whole, reports: Ophthalmopathy and stable hyperthyroidism were separated by a 13 V-J model.

V lost 9 bases, J lost 6 bases, and 18 bases lay in between. This CDR3 is built from 14 residues. Germline CDR1 reads MNHEY; CDR2 reads SMNVEV (reference sequence). Amplification yielded TCR beta CDR3 regions, with RNA transcripts as the source. When the TCR CDR3 underwent first-round RT-PCR, the HTBI primer set was used. TCRdb re-analysed the multiplex PCR reads in MiXCR, keeping a single row per CDR3 protein. The sample shows 400,000 to 600,000 distinct CDR3 sequences, around 20% of them seen only once. The study defined stable Graves' hyperthyroidism as no ophthalmopathy progression within 18 months. Aged 18 to 65, the patients had hyperthyroidism that was newly diagnosed and had lasted under 2 months. Ten or more counts support this clonotype. What it recognizes is unknown.

The sample comprised blood. The chain couples TRBV27 to TRBJ1-5, with a tentative D call TRBD1 (6 bases). This sequence originates from a young man with Graves' hyperthyroidism. The CDR3 loop reads CASSARGLVQPQHF. The CDR3 region has the DNA TGTGCCAGTTCCGCCCGGGGGCTGGTTCAGCCCCAGCATTTT.